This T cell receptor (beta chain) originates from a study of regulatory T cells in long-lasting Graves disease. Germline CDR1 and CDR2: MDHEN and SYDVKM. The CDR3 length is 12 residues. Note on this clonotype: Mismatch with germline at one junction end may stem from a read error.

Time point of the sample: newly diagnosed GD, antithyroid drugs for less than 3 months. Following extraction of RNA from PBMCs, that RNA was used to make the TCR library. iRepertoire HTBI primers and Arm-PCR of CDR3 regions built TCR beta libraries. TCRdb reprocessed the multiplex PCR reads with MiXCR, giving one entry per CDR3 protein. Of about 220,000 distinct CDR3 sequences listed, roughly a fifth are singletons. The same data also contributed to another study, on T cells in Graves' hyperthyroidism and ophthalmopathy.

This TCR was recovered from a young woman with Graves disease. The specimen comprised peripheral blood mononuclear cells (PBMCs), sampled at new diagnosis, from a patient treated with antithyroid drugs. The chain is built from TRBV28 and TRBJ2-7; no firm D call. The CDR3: CAIETLRDEQHF. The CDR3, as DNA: TGTGCCATCGAGACACTTCGCGACGAGCAGCACTTC.